This passage covers 21 T cell receptor beta chains from one sample sequenced in a study of blood T cell repertoires in COVID-19. Profiled with immunoSEQ multiplex PCR; TCRdb holds only in-frame clones, not every one. The sample holds about 260,000 clones; about 85% are singletons and the top ten take about 4%. Material: peripheral blood. The receptors originated from a man younger than 30 with active or convalescent COVID-19.

This chain uses TRBV6-5 with TRBJ1-3; a possible D gene is TRBD1 (5 bases). The CDR3 runs to 15 residues. Per the germline V gene, CDR1 is MNHEY and CDR2 is SVGAGI. Trimming cost V 5 bases and J 0 bases, with 11 bases left between them. The CDR3 DNA reads as TGTGCCAGCAGTCCACGGACACACTCTGGAAACACCATATATTTT. Translating it yields CASSPRTHSGNTIYF.

The CDR3 DNA is TGTGCCAGCAGCTCGGTAGCGGGGGGGCAATACAATGAGCAGTTCTTC. Translating gives CASSSVAGGQYNEQFF. This chain joins TRBV7-3 and TRBJ2-1; 11 bases map to TRBD2. The length of the CDR3 is 16 residues. CDR1 and CDR2 from the germline V gene are SGHTA and FQGTGA. J gave up 4 bases and V 4 bases, and 6 bases lay outside the gene matches. Full variable domain (remainder filled in from reference TRBV7-3 and TRBJ2-1): GAGVSQTPSNKVTEKGKYVELRCDPISGHTALYWYRQSLGQGPEFLIYFQGTGAADDSGLPNDRFFAVRPEGSVSTLKIQRTERGDSAVYLCASSSVAGGQYNEQFFGPGTRLTVL.

The V gene is TRBV5-1, the J gene TRBJ2-7; TRBD2 aligns across 14 bases. The length of the CDR3 is 18 residues. CDR1 and CDR2 (germline): SGHRS, YFSETQ. V was pared by 6 bases and J by 2 bases, with 13 bases of the junction left unmatched. The CDR3 spells CASTRVAGTSGGTYEQYF. As DNA, the CDR3 is TGCGCCAGCACCCGTGTGGCTGGGACTAGCGGGGGAACCTACGAGCAGTACTTC.

The chain has TRBV7-6 and TRBJ2-5; D is unclear. The CDR3 has 12 residues. V shed 5 bases and J shed 2 bases, with 6 bases lying between them. Germline CDR1 SGHVS, CDR2 FNYEAQ. CDR3 bases: TGTGCCAGCAGCCCCGTTCAAGAGACCCAGTACTTC. Amino acids: CASSPVQETQYF.

The chain combines TRBV30 with TRBJ1-2, with a possible D match to TRBD1 (6 bases). Germline V gene sequence: CDR1 GTSNPN, CDR2 SVGIG (reference sequence). Trimming pared 0 bases from V and 8 bases from J, leaving 19 bases between. CDR3 size: 15 residues. DNA for the CDR3: TGTGCCTGGAGTGTCGCCCTGACAGGTCGGGAAGGCTACACCTTC. It codes for CAWSVALTGREGYTF.

The chain combines TRBV5-1 with TRBJ1-6; perhaps TRBD1 as D (6 bases). This CDR3 comprises 14 residues. Trimming stripped 0 bases from V and 10 bases from J, with 11 bases between. Germline lookup yields CDR1 SGHRS and CDR2 YFSETQ. CDR3 in amino acids: CASSLDREGSPLHF. The CDR3 bases are TGCGCCAGCAGCTTGGACAGGGAAGGATCACCCCTCCACTTT.

This clone has a handful of counts. This sequence joins TRBV6-5 and TRBJ2-7; D remains unclear. Germline V gene data show CDR1 as MNHEY and CDR2 as SVGAGI. The ends were cut back, 10 bases at V and 2 bases at J, with 9 bases in the middle. This CDR3 has 11 amino acids. The CDR3 region has the DNA TGTGCCACGGGTCCTCCCTACGAGCAGTACTTC. Protein: CATGPPYEQYF.

The V call is TRBV11-2, the J call TRBJ1-2; D may be TRBD1 (5 bases). The V end was cut by 2 bases, the J end by 0 bases, with 19 bases between. Germline lookup yields CDR1 SGHAT and CDR2 FQNNGV. The CDR3 covers 18 residues. The CDR3 DNA is TGTGCCAGCAGCTTATTCGGCCAGGGCCAAAACGCTAACTATGGCTACACCTTC. Its protein product is CASSLFGQGQNANYGYTF. The full variable domain, in which reference TRBV11-2 and TRBJ1-2 provide the parts outside the CDR3, is EAGVAQSPRYKIIEKRQSVAFWCNPISGHATLYWYQQILGQGPKLLIQFQNNGVVDDSQLPKDRFSAERLKGVDSTLKIQPAKLEDSAVYLCASSLFGQGQNANYGYTFGSGTRLTVV.

The chain has TRBV5-6 and TRBJ1-2; a possible D gene is TRBD1 (6 bases). Trimming took 0 bases from V and 3 from J, leaving 12 bases between them. From germline, CDR1 is SGHDT and CDR2 YYEEEE. The CDR3 runs to 15 residues. In nucleotides, the CDR3 is TGTGCCAGCAGCTTGGGTTGGGGGCAAGACTATGGCTACACCTTC. Encoded protein: CASSLGWGQDYGYTF.

This chain joins TRBV12-5 and TRBJ1-5; D is unclear. Per germline, CDR1 LGHNT and CDR2 FRNRAP. This CDR3 has 15 amino acids. V gave up 3 bases and J gave up 10 bases, with 19 bases separating them. The CDR3 here is CASGLRGLGFEPQHF. CDR3 sequence (DNA): TGTGCTAGTGGTTTAAGAGGACTCGGGTTTGAACCCCAGCATTTT.

The chain links TRBV7-2 to TRBJ2-7; 8 nucleotides align to TRBD2. CDR3 size: 15 residues. V was pared by 1 base and J by 3 bases, with 5 bases of the junction left unmatched. Per the germline V gene, CDR1 is SGHTA and CDR2 is FQGNSA. The CDR3 region has the DNA TGTGCCAGCAGCTTAGGGACTAGCATCTACTACGAGCAGTACTTC. Protein sequence: CASSLGTSIYYEQYF.

This sequence joins TRBV10-3 and TRBJ2-5, with D perhaps matching TRBD2 (5 bases). CDR1 and CDR2 from the germline V gene are ENHRY and SYGVKD. Trimming left V 5 bases short and J 4 bases short, with 8 bases between. The CDR3 covers 12 residues. CDR3 bases: TGTGCCATCAGTCCTGGAGGAGAGACCCAGTACTTC. Amino acids: CAISPGGETQYF.

With regard to this clone: One end of the junction does not line up with germline, which may come from a read error. The V and J genes are TRBV5-1 and TRBJ2-1, with 7 positions matching TRBD1. CDR1 is SGHRS and CDR2 is YFSETQ in the germline V gene. The CDR3 contains 11 residues. The CDR3 loop is CASSLEGASVF. For the CDR3, the DNA is TGCGCCAGCAGCTTGGAGGGGGCATCAGTCTTC.

The rearrangement links TRBV9 to TRBJ2-1, with D perhaps matching TRBD2 (6 bases). The CDR3 has 16 residues. Trimming removed 0 bases from V and 3 bases from J, with 13 bases in between. CDR1 is SGDLS, CDR2 YYNGEE, per germline. CDR3: CASSVVGGVVYNEQFF. The CDR3 coding sequence is TGTGCCAGCAGCGTAGTCGGGGGAGTTGTCTACAATGAGCAGTTCTTC.

This rearrangement joins TRBV11-2 to TRBJ2-7, with TRBD1 matching 9 bases. The CDR3 runs 14 residues. Looked up from germline, CDR1 is SGHAT and CDR2 is FQNNGV. V gave up 7 bases and J gave up 1 base; unmatched junction bases: 5. CDR3 bases: TGTGCCAGCAACCGCGGGACAGGGTCCTACGAGCAGTACTTC. Translation: CASNRGTGSYEQYF.

This chain uses TRBV12-5 with TRBJ2-5; 7 positions match TRBD1. Germline CDR1 and CDR2: LGHNT and FRNRAP. The CDR3 is 17 residues long. V gave up 0 bases and J gave up 2 bases; unmatched junction bases: 9. This chain's CDR3 is CASGLVKGAWGQETQYF. The CDR3, as DNA: TGTGCTAGTGGTTTGGTAAAGGGGGCTTGGGGGCAAGAGACCCAGTACTTC.

V and J are TRBV10-1 and TRBJ2-1; perhaps TRBD2 as D (5 bases). V was cut by 0 bases and J by 8 bases, with 11 bases left in between. The CDR3 length is 14 residues. Germline V gene sequence: CDR1 WNHNN, CDR2 SYGVQD (reference sequence). DNA for the CDR3: TGCGCCAGCAGTGAGTCGCCGGGGATCGATGAGCAGTTCTTC. Its translation: CASSESPGIDEQFF.

The chain is built from TRBV28 and TRBJ2-1; 8 bases line up with TRBD1. CDR1 MDHEN and CDR2 SYDVKM come from the germline V gene. This CDR3 spans 15 amino acids. J was trimmed by 7 bases and V by 4 bases; bases with no gene match: 9. CDR3 nucleotide sequence: TGTGCCAGCAGTTACATAGGACAGGGAGGAAATGAGCAGTTCTTC. Translation: CASSYIGQGGNEQFF.

The chain uses TRBV5-5 and TRBJ2-1, with 8 nucleotides matching TRBD2. From germline, CDR1 is SGHKS and CDR2 YYEKEE (reference sequence). This CDR3 spans 14 amino acids. Unmatched junction bases numbered 3, after V lost 4 bases and J lost 3 bases. In DNA, the CDR3 is TGTGCCAGCAGCATAGCGGGACACTACAATGAGCAGTTCTTC. As protein: CASSIAGHYNEQFF.

This chain connects TRBV5-4 to TRBJ1-6, with D maybe TRBD1 (5 bases). The CDR3 consists of 16 residues. The germline V and J ends were trimmed by 4 bases and 5 bases, with 16 bases remaining between them. CDR1 is SGHNT, CDR2 YYREEE, per germline (reference sequence). The CDR3 DNA sequence: TGTGCCAGCAGCGTGGGGTTCGGACAAGATAATTCACCCCTCCACTTT. Amino acid sequence: CASSVGFGQDNSPLHF.

This clone was counted ten times or more. The chain has TRBV30 and TRBJ1-2; maybe TRBD1 (6 bases). Trimming took 3 bases from V and 3 from J, leaving 8 bases between them. The CDR3 sequence is 12 residues long. Looked up from germline, CDR1 is GTSNPN and CDR2 is SVGIG (reference sequence). The CDR3 reads CAWSPGDYGYTF. The CDR3, as DNA: TGTGCCTGGAGCCCAGGGGACTATGGCTACACCTTC.